Following are 26 T cell receptor beta chains from one sample sequenced in a study of blood T cell repertoires in COVID-19. Assay: immunoSEQ multiplex PCR; the TCRdb copy retains only in-frame clones and omits some. This repertoire shows under 300,000 clones, approximately 90% found once; its top ten account for 1.5% to 2%. Material: PBMCs or T cells enriched from blood (not recorded which). These receptor sequences come from a woman aged 18 to 35 who had recovered from COVID-19.

This chain links TRBV18 with TRBJ1-3, with D maybe TRBD1 (5 bases). Germline V gene sequence: CDR1 KGHSH, CDR2 LQKENI. CDR3 size: 15 residues. The V end was cut by 3 bases, the J end by 3 bases, with 12 bases between. The CDR3, as DNA: TGTGCCAGCTCACCGGACACTCCGGGTGGAAACACCATATATTTT. Its translation: CASSPDTPGGNTIYF. Variable domain in full (rest from reference TRBV18 and TRBJ1-3): NAGVMQNPRHLVRRRGQEARLRCSPMKGHSHVYWYRQLPEEGLKFMVYLQKENIIDESGMPKERFSAEFPKEGPSILRIQQVVRGDSAAYFCASSPDTPGGNTIYFGEGSWLTVV.

This clone was seen once. J is TRBJ1-3 and V is TRBV27; 8 nucleotides match TRBD1. Germline V gene lookup returns CDR1 MNHEY and CDR2 SMNVEV (reference sequence). The J segment lost 1 base and the V segment lost 5 bases, leaving 4 bases of the junction unmatched. The CDR3 is 15 residues long. The CDR3: CASSQDRGSGNTIYF. In DNA form, the CDR3 reads TGTGCCAGCAGTCAAGACAGGGGTTCTGGAAACACCATATATTTT.

The V gene is TRBV19, the J gene TRBJ1-3; 9 bases align to TRBD1. Per germline, CDR1 LNHDA and CDR2 SQIVND (reference sequence). The CDR3 covers 13 residues. The J segment lost 11 bases and the V segment lost 8 bases, leaving 10 bases of the junction unmatched. CDR3 in amino acids: CASQGTGYIAIYF. CDR3 in DNA: TGTGCCAGTCAGGGGACAGGGTATATCGCCATATATTTT. Full variable domain (rest looked up from reference TRBV19 and TRBJ1-3): DGGITQSPKYLFRKEGQNVTLSCEQNLNHDAMYWYRQDPGQGLRLIYYSQIVNDFQKGDIAEGYSVSREKKESFPLTVTSAQKNPTAFYLCASQGTGYIAIYFGEGSWLTVV.

The chain carries TRBV5-8 and TRBJ1-3, with D hard to call. This CDR3 spans 14 amino acids. V was cut by 4 bases and J by 0 bases, with 8 bases left in between. The germline V gene has CDR1 SGHTS and CDR2 YDEGEE. The CDR3 DNA follows: TGTGCCAGCAGCACATTTCACTCTGGAAACACCATATATTTT. This codes for CASSTFHSGNTIYF.

The chain recombines TRBV7-2 with TRBJ2-7, with a weak D call TRBD2 (5 bases). CDR1 is SGHTA and CDR2 is FQGNSA in the germline V gene. V lost 5 bases to trimming and J lost 2 bases, with 13 bases between them. The CDR3 contains 14 residues. For the CDR3, the DNA is TGTGCCAGCAGCCCTACGGGGAGCCCCTACGAGCAGTACTTC. Translation gives CASSPTGSPYEQYF.

J is TRBJ2-4 and V is TRBV19; TRBD2 agrees at 8 bases. V lost 0 bases, J lost 1 base, and 2 bases stayed unmatched. The CDR3 runs to 16 residues. Germline loops: CDR1 LNHDA, CDR2 SQIVND (reference sequence). CDR3 sequence reads: CASSIDSGAAKNIQYF. For the CDR3, the DNA is TGTGCCAGTAGTATAGATAGCGGGGCGGCCAAAAACATTCAGTACTTC.

V and J are TRBV28 and TRBJ1-1; D might be TRBD1 (5 bases). V lost 7 bases to trimming and J lost 0 bases, with 12 bases between them. Germline CDR1 reads MDHEN; CDR2 reads SYDVKM. This CDR3 spans 14 amino acids. CDR3 DNA: TGTGCCAGCACGGCCCAAGGGGTGAACACTGAAGCTTTCTTT. Amino acids: CASTAQGVNTEAFF.

The CDR3, as DNA: TGCAGTGCTAGTATCTCAGGGTCCTATGGCTACACCTTC. This translates into CSASISGSYGYTF. This sequence joins TRBV20-1 and TRBJ1-2, with D possibly matching TRBD1 (5 bases). CDR3 length: 13 amino acids. CDR1 and CDR2 (germline): DFQATT, SNEGSKA (reference sequence). V was clipped by 3 bases and J by 4 bases, with 12 bases between them.

J is TRBJ1-2 and V is TRBV7-9; possibly TRBD1 for D (5 bases). CDR1 is SEHNR and CDR2 is FQNEAQ in the germline V gene (reference sequence). The CDR3 spans 14 residues. The V gene lost 1 base and the J gene lost 4 bases, with 10 bases spanning the gap. CDR3 DNA: TGTGCCAGCAGCTTAGAGGGGCAGATCTATGGCTACACCTTC. Protein: CASSLEGQIYGYTF.

V usage is TRBV28 and J usage is TRBJ2-7; D perhaps matches TRBD2 (6 bases). The V and J ends lost 1 base and 0 bases respectively, with 16 bases between them. CDR3 size: 17 residues. Germline V lookup: CDR1 MDHEN, CDR2 SYDVKM. DNA for the CDR3: TGTGCCAGCAGTTTATTTTGGGCAGGGAGGTCCTCCTACGAGCAGTACTTC. Its translation is CASSLFWAGRSSYEQYF.

The CDR3 protein is CATASRAMGGNTIYF. In DNA form, the CDR3 reads TGTGCCACCGCCTCCAGGGCTATGGGCGGAAACACCATATATTTT. V gene TRBV28 combines with J gene TRBJ1-3; perhaps TRBD1 as D (5 bases). This CDR3 region has 15 residues. V was cut by 10 bases and J by 4 bases, with 20 bases left in between. CDR1 is MDHEN and CDR2 is SYDVKM in the germline V gene.

The CDR3 nucleotides are TGTGCCAGCAGTGAAATTGGCAGGGGGCCTAGCTACACCTTC. It specifies CASSEIGRGPSYTF. This sequence joins TRBV2 and TRBJ1-2; 8 bases match TRBD1. This CDR3 contains 14 residues. After removal of 2 bases from V and 9 bases from J, the junction contained 8 bases not matched to a gene. Germline V gene lookup returns CDR1 SNHLY and CDR2 FYNNEI.

V usage is TRBV4-3 and J usage is TRBJ2-7; D is uncertain. Germline loops: CDR1 LGHNA, CDR2 YSLEER. The CDR3 has 18 residues. V was pared by 4 bases and J by 3 bases, with 25 bases between. The CDR3 loop is CASSPYLETRSTFYEQYF. CDR3 DNA sequence: TGCGCCAGCAGCCCCTATCTTGAGACAAGATCAACCTTCTACGAGCAGTACTTC.

The rearrangement links TRBV19 to TRBJ1-1; TRBD1 agrees at 7 bases. Germline-derived CDR1 and CDR2 are LNHDA and SQIVND (reference sequence). CDR3 length: 14 amino acids. The V gene end was trimmed by 5 bases and the J gene end by 0 bases; junction bases not matched to a gene: 3. CDR3 loop: CASSQQGMNTEAFF. The CDR3, as DNA: TGTGCCAGTAGTCAACAGGGGATGAACACTGAAGCTTTCTTT.

This sequence joins TRBV27 and TRBJ2-7, with unresolved D. The CDR3 is made up of 15 amino acids. CDR1 is MNHEY, CDR2 SMNVEV, per germline (reference sequence). Deletions cut 7 bases from V and 2 bases from J, with 18 bases between. The CDR3 spells CASKFYYTSTYEQYF. CDR3 DNA: TGTGCCAGCAAGTTTTATTACACCTCGACCTACGAGCAGTACTTC.

J is TRBJ1-4 and V is TRBV11-3, with D maybe TRBD1 (5 bases). The V end lost 5 bases, the J end lost 2 bases, and 9 bases lay between the germline ends. CDR3 length: 14 residues. Germline values: CDR1 SGHNT, CDR2 YENEEA. The CDR3 loop is CASSQGLTNEKLFF. CDR3 sequence (DNA): TGTGCCAGCAGCCAGGGACTTACTAATGAAAAACTGTTTTTT.

This chain's CDR3 is CASSFSGPDNQPQHF. CDR3 DNA: TGTGCCAGCAGTTTTAGCGGGCCCGACAATCAGCCCCAGCATTTT. The rearrangement links TRBV27 to TRBJ1-5; D remains ambiguous. The length of the CDR3 is 15 residues. The ends were cut back, 3 bases at V and 3 bases at J, with 12 bases in the middle. Germline V gives CDR1 MNHEY, CDR2 SMNVEV (reference sequence).

The chain combines TRBV3-1 (or the pseudogene TRBV3-2) with TRBJ1-2; D gene unclear. Germline V CDR1 and CDR2: LGHDT, YNNKEL (reference sequence). The CDR3 consists of 13 residues. The V end was cut by 0 bases, the J end by 4 bases, with 6 bases between. The CDR3 DNA reads TGTGCCAGCAGCCAAGAGGAGGGCTATGGCTACACCTTC. It specifies CASSQEEGYGYTF.

The V call is TRBV27, the J call TRBJ1-2, with D possibly TRBD1 on 6 matching bases. The V gene lost 0 bases and the J gene lost 3 bases, with 26 bases spanning the gap. This CDR3 region has 20 residues. Germline V gives CDR1 MNHEY, CDR2 SMNVEV (reference sequence). The CDR3 nucleotides are TGTGCCAGCAGTTTATCAGGTCCCCGCCCACGGGGGGCTGCGGACTATGGCTACACCTTC. Its protein is CASSLSGPRPRGAADYGYTF.

With respect to this clone: At the DNA level, this CDR3 is encoded by other sequences in the same sample as well. V and J are TRBV7-9 and TRBJ2-7; a weak D match, TRBD1 (6 bases). Germline lookup yields CDR1 SEHNR and CDR2 FQNEAQ (reference sequence). V was pared by 5 bases and J by 4 bases, with 12 bases between. The CDR3 is 13 amino acids. CDR3 amino acids: CASSPDSSYEQYF. Written as DNA, the CDR3 is TGTGCCAGCAGCCCGGACAGTTCGTACGAGCAGTACTTC.

This rearrangement joins TRBV27 to TRBJ2-7, with 7 positions matching TRBD1. The CDR3 sequence is 15 residues long. Germline V gene data show CDR1 as MNHEY and CDR2 as SMNVEV (reference sequence). The V and J ends lost 2 bases and 7 bases, in that order; junction bases with no gene match: 11. CDR3 nucleotides: TGTGCCAGCAGTTTACGGCAGGGGGTCCTGTTTGAGCAGTACTTC. Its translation is CASSLRQGVLFEQYF.

V usage is TRBV29-1 and J usage is TRBJ2-3, with TRBD2 identical over 8 bases. With 5 bases clipped from V and 3 bases from J, the junction kept 7 bases outside the gene matches. The germline CDR1 and CDR2 sequences are SQVTM and ANQGSEA. The CDR3 is 14 amino acids. The CDR3 region is CSVRAGVNTDTQYF. The CDR3 DNA reads as TGCAGCGTTAGAGCGGGAGTTAATACAGATACGCAGTATTTT.

This clone was found once. The chain couples TRBV6-5 to TRBJ1-1, with 8 nucleotides matching TRBD1. The germline gives CDR1 MNHEY, CDR2 SVGAGI. The CDR3 runs to 13 residues. V lost 5 bases and J lost 6; bases outside the gene matches: 5. CDR3 in DNA: TGTGCCAGCAGTCGACAGGGGCTGGCTGAAGCTTTCTTT. It translates to CASSRQGLAEAFF.

V is TRBV5-1 and J is TRBJ1-2, with D unclear. With 0 bases removed from V and 6 bases from J, the gap between germline ends came to 12 bases. CDR1 is SGHRS and CDR2 is YFSETQ in the germline V gene. The CDR3 is 14 amino acids. CDR3 region: CASSLESVPDGYTF. Written as DNA, the CDR3 is TGCGCCAGCAGCTTGGAGTCCGTCCCGGATGGCTACACCTTC.

This clone was observed a single time. The V call is TRBV3-1 (or the pseudogene TRBV3-2), the J call TRBJ2-7; 9 bases agree with TRBD1. This CDR3 spans 14 amino acids. Trimming removed 4 bases from V and 4 bases from J; junction bases left unmatched: 5. Germline values: CDR1 LGHDT, CDR2 YNNKEL (reference sequence). The CDR3 DNA sequence: TGTGCCAGCAGCCTTGGACAGGGGAGGTACGAGCAGTACTTC. Translated, it gives CASSLGQGRYEQYF.

This chain links TRBV6-5 with TRBJ2-3; a weak D match, TRBD1 (5 bases). The germline V gene has CDR1 MNHEY and CDR2 SVGAGI. V lost 11 bases and J 0 bases, leaving 9 bases between the germline ends. This CDR3 region has 12 residues. CDR3: CAGAGSTDTQYF. The CDR3 nucleotides are TGTGCCGGGGCAGGTAGCACAGATACGCAGTATTTT.